The clone carrying this T cell receptor beta chain occurred once. These data belong to a study of blood T cell repertoires in COVID-19. At the level of the study: PBMCs, B-cell-depleted T cells, or T cells provided the cDNA or gDNA that made up the material.

Repertoires were generated with immunoSEQ multiplex PCR, while TCRdb's copy carries only in-frame clones and drops some. The repertoire holds under 95,000 clones, with roughly 86% as singletons. This sequence was found in a woman in her fifties or sixties with acute or convalescent COVID-19. Material: peripheral blood.

CDR3 sequence: CASSQEEVVWDEQFF. CDR3 DNA: TGTGCCAGCAGCCAAGAGGAGGTCGTTTGGGATGAGCAGTTCTTC. The J gene is TRBJ2-1, the V gene TRBV14, with D possibly being TRBD2 (5 bases). The CDR3 has 15 amino acids. Germline loops: CDR1 SGHDN, CDR2 FVKESK. With 0 bases removed from V and 8 bases from J, the gap between germline ends came to 14 bases. Looking up the rest from reference TRBV14 and TRBJ2-1 gives the full variable domain: EAGVTQFPSHSVIEKGQTVTLRCDPISGHDNLYWYRRVMGKEIKFLLHFVKESKQDESGMPNNRFLAERTGGTYSTLKVQPAELEDSGVYFCASSQEEVVWDEQFFGPGTRLTVL.